This TCR beta chain was sequenced for a study of regulatory T cells in long-lasting Graves disease (dated by TCRdb to the early 2020s). At the level of the whole study: Newly diagnosed Graves' disease patients had taken antithyroid drugs for less than 3 months. The study was conducted in China and was registered as a clinical trial. This study used TCR sequencing and RNA sequencing of peripheral blood to compare persistent Graves' disease patients against newly diagnosed Graves' disease patients. A total of around 35 samples were covered by TCR sequencing, comprising about 13 persistent and around 20 newly diagnosed Graves' disease patients. Overall study results and their limits: TRBV28, TRBJ1-2 and TRBJ2-5 were preferentially used in persistent disease, while TRBV20-1 and TRBJ2-1 were favored in newly diagnosed disease. The study examined only peripheral blood because the primary lesion, thyroid tissue, could not be accessed. Compared with newly diagnosed patients, patients with persistent Graves' disease had lower TCR Shannon entropy and fewer highly expanded clones, which suggests clonal expansion. A larger number of public clonotypes was shared among persistent patients (about 2,700) than among newly diagnosed patients (around 880). Sequencing and analysis were limited to the TCR beta chain. The authors noted that the small sample size was a limitation that may lower accuracy.

Receptor amplification or capture employed multiplex PCR. Instrument on record: Illumina HiSeq 4000. iRepertoire HTBI primers and Arm-PCR amplification of CDR3 regions were used to construct TCR beta libraries. PCR products were gel purified before sequencing. In the paper's pipeline: Across samples, roughly 60 TRBV and roughly 15 TRBJ segments were identified and used for gene usage analysis of CDR3 amino acid clonotypes. COPE and FqMerger were used to merge the filtered high-quality paired reads into contigs. BLAST was used to align contigs to IMGT TRBV, TRBD and TRBJ reference genes, with CDR3 defined following IMGT. Any clonotype with a frequency above 0.1% was classified as a highly expanded clone. Repertoire diversity was measured by Shannon entropy, and V-J evenness by the Gini coefficient. Public clonotypes were defined as clonotypes shared by more than one individual. TCRdb reprocessed the public reads (quality trimming at Q25 with fastp, clone calling with MiXCR) and kept in-frame beta chains. Entries that share a CDR3 protein sequence are merged under the most common genes and DNA. The V and J calls were determined by TCRdb, not by the authors. The sample data list more than 400,000 distinct CDR3 sequences, and about 16% of these were observed just once. Clones ranked in the top ten supply roughly 10% of the sample.

The time point label for this specimen denotes: newly diagnosed GD, antithyroid drugs for less than 3 months. RNA was extracted from PBMCs in TRIzol for both TCR sequencing and RNA sequencing. Graves' disease was diagnosed according to American Thyroid Association guidelines. Recruitment of patients was carried out at an endocrinology department in Xi'an, China. From each patient, around 9 milliliters of peripheral blood was collected into an EDTA anticoagulant tube. Ficoll Paque Plus density gradient separation was used to isolate PBMCs, and no additional T cell sorting was done. An Agilent 2100 Bioanalyzer and agarose gel were used to assess RNA quality, and a NanoDrop 2000 was used to measure RNA concentration. This clonotype was detected ten times or more. The antigen it recognizes is unknown. No much larger clonotype is one base removed from it; base qualities were not supplied. The CDR3 spans 16 residues, from the cysteine through the phenylalanine. Left in the record is the CDR3 DNA by itself, 48 bases read in frame from the first base. CDR1 and CDR2, looked up from the germline V gene, are ENHRY and SYGVKD. From V the trimming removes 3 bases and from J it removes 5 bases, while the gene matches leave 10 bases of the junction unaccounted for.

These data were likewise used in another study, on T cells in Graves' hyperthyroidism and ophthalmopathy. As described in the second report: Stable Graves' hyperthyroidism was defined as the absence of progression to ophthalmopathy over 18 months of follow-up. Hyperthyroidism patients were newly diagnosed, with disease duration under 2 months, and aged 18 to 65 years. Any patient with an uncontrolled infection, another autoimmune disease, pregnancy or lactation was excluded. Diagnoses were established on the basis of clinical symptoms, serum thyroxine and TRAb, thyroid ultrasound, and orbital computed tomography. The TCR CDR3 was subjected to a first round of RT-PCR using the HTBI primer set and the Qiagen OneStep RT-PCR kit. Most expanded thyroid clonotypes (frequency above 0.001) were also detected in blood, a finding suggesting that blood repertoires may reflect thyroid immune responses. A 13 V-J signature model separated ophthalmopathy from stable hyperthyroidism, with 87.88% sensitivity and around 84% specificity in cross-validation and 80%/75% in testing. In validation, the model predicted progression to ophthalmopathy a median of around six months before onset, with roughly 68% sensitivity and 72.22% specificity. To identify distinguishing TCR V-J signatures, a discovery cohort of 95 to 100 patients was used, comprising fewer than 45 with Graves' ophthalmopathy and around 60 with stable Graves' hyperthyroidism. Prospective prediction of ophthalmopathy was tested in an independent validation cohort of about 19 hyperthyroidism patients and 17 patients who later progressed to ophthalmopathy. For training and testing, the 100 or so patients in the discovery cohort were randomly divided in a 7:3 ratio. In roughly six Graves' hyperthyroidism patients, the study also compared T-cell repertoires from thyroid tissue with T-cell repertoires from blood. After blood sampling, hyperthyroidism patients were treated with methimazole at a starting dose of 30 mg daily, and ophthalmopathy patients were treated with high-dose intravenous methylprednisolone. Libraries were constructed in a second round of multiplex PCR, after which size selection and purification were carried out. The libraries were sequenced on an Illumina HiSeq2000 using paired-end 100 bp reads. SOAPnuke was used to process the raw data, with reads discarded if the reads contained adapters or uncalled bases, had a mean Phred below 15, or lacked an exact constant-primer or identifier match. COPE v1.2.5 was used to merge high-quality paired reads, and clonotypes were defined as unique nucleotide sequences. MiTCR v1.1 was used to align clonotypes to the IMGT TRBV, TRBD and TRBJ reference segments. The analysis included only V-J combinations with a frequency above 0.0001, which together covered approximately 99% of the repertoires. A TCS score was defined as the ratio of F50 (clonal expansion) to E x V (chaos), with BLOSUM62-based TCRdist applied between CDR3 peptides within each V-J. Welch's t-statistics and random forest reduced 500 to 650 V-J features to roughly 13, which were used in a naive Bayes classifier (R e1071). No statistical method was used to set the sample size in advance, and investigators knew the group allocation. According to the paper, TCR Vbeta CDR3 sequencing was carried out on some 130 peripheral blood samples, which came from under 50 ophthalmopathy, approximately 78 hyperthyroidism and 17 progressor patients.

The rearranged chain carries TRBV10-3 and TRBJ2-5, and TRBD1 matches 9 of the central bases. This receptor was identified in a woman in her twenties or thirties with Graves disease. Donor details come from another sample of the same person, matched by shared clones. Specimen: peripheral blood mononuclear cells (PBMCs), collected at new diagnosis, from a patient treated with antithyroid drugs. The CDR3 corresponds to CAISDVRDRAGETQYF. The DNA is TGTGCCATCAGTGACGTAAGGGACAGGGCAGGGGAGACCCAGTACTTC.